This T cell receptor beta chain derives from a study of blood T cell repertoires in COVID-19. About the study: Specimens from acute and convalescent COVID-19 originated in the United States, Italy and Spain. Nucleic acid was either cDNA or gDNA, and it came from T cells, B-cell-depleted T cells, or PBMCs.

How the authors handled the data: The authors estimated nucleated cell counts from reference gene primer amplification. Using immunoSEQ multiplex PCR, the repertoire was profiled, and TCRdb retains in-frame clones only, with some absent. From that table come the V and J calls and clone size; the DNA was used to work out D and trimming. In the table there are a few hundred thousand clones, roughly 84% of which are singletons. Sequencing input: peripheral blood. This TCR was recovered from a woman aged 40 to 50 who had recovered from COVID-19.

The CDR3 reads CASSVGTGVDGYTF. The CDR3, as DNA: TGCGCCAGCAGCGTCGGGACAGGGGTCGATGGCTACACCTTC. J is TRBJ1-2 and V is TRBV5-1; 10 positions agree with TRBD1. Germline-derived CDR1 and CDR2 are SGHRS and YFSETQ. V was pared by 4 bases and J by 6 bases, with 6 bases of the junction left unmatched. The CDR3 runs 14 residues.